This TCR beta chain was found in a study of T cells in narcolepsy. Profiling relied on immunoSEQ multiplex PCR, and the TCRdb table lists in-frame clones only, not all of them. There are under 40,000 clones in the sample; 80% to 85% occur only once, and under 0.8% lies in the top ten. A remark on this clone: Its specificity is unknown.

CDR1 and CDR2 (germline): SGHNT, YYREEE (reference sequence). Trimming took 0 bases from V and 0 from J, leaving 3 bases between them. The CDR3 spans 13 residues. Points from the study as a whole: Autoreactive HCRT-specific and TRIB2-specific clonotypes were marked in same-patient CSF-versus-blood CD4+ comparisons.

The sequencing sample was made of memory (CD45RA-) CD4+ T cells from blood. The source is a human donor in good health. V and J are TRBV5-4 and TRBJ1-1; D remains ambiguous. DNA of the CDR3: TGTGCCAGCAGCTTGGATCTGAACACTGAAGCTTTCTTT. Its translation is CASSLDLNTEAFF.